Following are 12 T cell receptor beta chains from one sample sequenced in a study of cytomegalovirus exposure and HLA in healthy donors. PCR used 60 Vbeta primers and 13 Jbeta primers. Profiling relied on immunoSEQ multiplex PCR, and the TCRdb table lists in-frame clones only, not all of them. The sample shows about 82,000 clones, over 70% of them seen only once. Sequencing used PBMCs. The origin of the receptors is a male donor in good health and CMV-seropositive.

The J gene is TRBJ1-2, the V gene TRBV4-3; D is unresolved. The CDR3 contains 14 residues. The ends were cut back, 3 bases at V and 1 base at J, with 9 bases in the middle. Germline V lookup: CDR1 LGHNA, CDR2 YSLEER. In DNA, the CDR3 is TGCGCCAGCAGCCACCGCGGAGTTAACTATGGCTACACCTTC. Translating gives CASSHRGVNYGYTF.

CDR3 loop: CASSILSTSGQPQHF. The CDR3 DNA follows: TGTGCCAGTAGTATTTTATCGACCTCGGGTCAGCCCCAGCATTTT. This chain joins TRBV19 and TRBJ1-5, with unresolved D. Germline CDR1 is LNHDA and CDR2 is SQIVND (reference sequence). The CDR3 contains 15 residues. Trimming pared 3 bases from V and 6 bases from J, leaving 15 bases between.

This rearrangement joins TRBV5-3 to TRBJ1-2, with a weak D call TRBD1 (5 bases). TRBV5-3 belongs to the ORF category, with a function that is uncertain. This CDR3 comprises 16 residues. Trimming stripped 0 bases from V and 1 base from J, with 13 bases between. The CDR3 sequence: CARSLEDRSHNYGYTF. The DNA for the CDR3 is TGTGCCAGAAGCTTGGAAGACAGAAGCCATAACTATGGCTACACCTTC.

The rearrangement uses TRBV6-5 and TRBJ2-7, with D perhaps matching TRBD1 (6 bases). Germline assignment: CDR1 MNHEY and CDR2 SVGAGI. The CDR3 loop spans 16 amino acids. V lost 0 bases to trimming and J lost 2 bases, with 14 bases between them. CDR3 region: CASSYSLQDSAYEQYF. Here the CDR3 DNA reads TGTGCCAGCAGTTACTCGCTCCAGGACAGCGCCTACGAGCAGTACTTC.

The genes are TRBV10-2 and TRBJ2-5, with 9 bases matching TRBD2. CDR1 and CDR2 from the germline V gene are WSHSY and SAAADI. J gave up 1 base and V 9 bases, and 3 bases lay outside the gene matches. This CDR3 contains 13 residues. CDR3 sequence: CARAGGPQETQYF. The CDR3 DNA reads as TGCGCCAGAGCGGGGGGCCCCCAAGAGACCCAGTACTTC.

This chain uses TRBV29-1 with TRBJ2-1; no clear D. This CDR3 has 13 amino acids. The V gene's germline CDR1 is SQVTM and CDR2 ANQGSEA. V was clipped by 4 bases and J by 3 bases, with 10 bases between them. CDR3: CSVVGLLYNEQFF. The CDR3 coding sequence is TGCAGCGTTGTGGGCCTCCTCTACAATGAGCAGTTCTTC.

This clone showed up just a few times. A read error may produce the germline difference seen at one junction end. J is TRBJ1-2 and V is TRBV30; a weak D match, TRBD1 (6 bases). The CDR3 spans 9 residues. The germline V gene has CDR1 GTSNPN and CDR2 SVGIG (reference sequence). The CDR3 sequence: CAWSPRGGF. CDR3 coding DNA: TGTGCCTGGAGTCCGAGAGGGGGCTTC.

The chain employs TRBV18 and TRBJ1-2, with D unresolved. The CDR3 runs to 15 residues. Per the germline V gene, CDR1 is KGHSH and CDR2 is LQKENI. Trimming stripped 6 bases from V and 3 bases from J, with 17 bases between. The DNA of the CDR3 is TGTGCCAGCTCCCCGGGAGAGGGTGTAGACTATGGCTACACCTTC. Its protein product is CASSPGEGVDYGYTF. The variable domain in full, with the rest retrieved from reference TRBV18 and TRBJ1-2, is NAGVMQNPRHLVRRRGQEARLRCSPMKGHSHVYWYRQLPEEGLKFMVYLQKENIIDESGMPKERFSAEFPKEGPSILRIQQVVRGDSAAYFCASSPGEGVDYGYTFGSGTRLTVV.

The chain is built from TRBV5-8 and TRBJ1-1, with D tentatively TRBD1 (5 bases). Germline CDR1 and CDR2: SGHTS and YDEGEE. V was pared by 1 base and J by 1 base, with 11 bases between. This CDR3 is 15 amino acids long. CDR3 sequence: CASSLSGQGNTEAFF. The CDR3 region has the DNA TGTGCCAGCAGCTTGTCAGGCCAGGGGAACACTGAAGCTTTCTTT.

This clone was detected a few times. The chain joins TRBV6-6 to TRBJ1-1; D perhaps matches TRBD1 (5 bases). CDR3 size: 14 residues. V was trimmed by 5 bases and J by 5 bases, leaving 15 bases between them. Germline CDR1 and CDR2: MNHNY and SVGAGI (reference sequence). CDR3 coding DNA: TGTGCCAGCAGTCCTTGGGGCAGCCCGACTGAAGCTTTCTTT. Translation gives CASSPWGSPTEAFF.

The rearrangement joins TRBV6-5 to TRBJ2-7; D is undetermined. The ends were cut back, 6 bases at V and 4 bases at J, with 16 bases in the middle. CDR1 is MNHEY, CDR2 SVGAGI, per germline. CDR3 length: 14 residues. Written as DNA, the CDR3 is TGTGCCAGCAGCCAAACGACTGGATTTTACGAGCAGTACTTC. It encodes CASSQTTGFYEQYF.

This chain connects TRBV6-6 to TRBJ2-5; 7 bases are shared with TRBD2. Gene TRBJ2-7 matches the end of the DNA better, so the J call may be wrong. In germline, CDR1 is MNHNY, CDR2 SVGAGI (reference sequence). The CDR3 sequence is 13 residues long. The CDR3 region has the DNA TGTGCCAGCGAGCGGGATCGAGCCTACGAGCAGTACTTC. It yields the protein CASERDRAYEQYF.